This T cell receptor (beta chain) emerged from a study of a mutant IDH1 vaccine in newly diagnosed glioma (dated by TCRdb to 2020 to 2022). In terms of the full investigation: Vaccination started 4-6 weeks after radiotherapy alone, or was given together with temozolomide cycles in the groups whose treatment included chemotherapy. Of the roughly 32 treated patients, around 62% were male and around 40% were female, and a mean age of approximately 40 years was recorded. Prior to enrollment, patients had been given standard therapy consisting of radiotherapy alone, temozolomide alone, or radiochemotherapy with temozolomide, with the combination given to most patients. The week-35 safety follow-up took place at visit V12, and the week-47 end of study took place at visit V13. Peripheral blood samples were drawn at six visits, namely V03 (baseline), V05, V07, V10, V12 and V13. For exploratory analyses, fewer than 30 treated patients had longitudinal TCRB deep sequencing done wherever samples were available. What the study reported, not specific to this receptor: Immune responses induced by the vaccine were seen in approximately 93% of patients across multiple MHC alleles. PBMC samples for TCRB deep sequencing were selected based on availability. No apparent relationship was observed between pseudoprogression and alterations in the top peripheral T cell clonotypes detected by TCRB sequencing. It was noted by the authors that analyses of patient blood samples could not be reproduced owing to sample limitations.

V and J are trimmed by 1 base and 4 bases, and the gene matches miss 11 bases of the junction. The germline V gene (reference sequence) sets CDR1 to SEHNR and CDR2 to FQNEAQ. The CDR3 contains 18 residues, cysteine and phenylalanine counted. The kept DNA is CDR3 alone, 54 bases in frame from the first base. This sample's time point label indicates: week 35, safety follow-up. A 20-mer mutant IDH1 peptide at 300 micrograms in Montanide made up each vaccine dose, which was injected subcutaneously together with topical imiquimod. Across visits V03 through V10, patients got a total of eight vaccinations, given in weeks 1, 3, 5, 7, 11, 15, 19 and 23. All donors had newly diagnosed IDH1-mutant astrocytomas of WHO grade 3 or 4 that showed loss of nuclear ATRX. The samples were drawn from NOA16, a multicentre, single-arm, open-label phase I trial in Germany that tested a mutant IDH1 peptide vaccine in humans for the first time. The DNeasy Blood and Tissue Kit was used to extract genomic DNA from EDTA blood for TCRB sequencing.

To note about this clone: The antigen it binds to is not known. No base qualities exist here, and no much larger clone lies one base off it.

Library construction relied on the immunoSEQ multiplex PCR assay. Following the manufacturer's protocol, the hsTCRB Kit was used to amplify rearranged TCR beta chain sequences. Sequencing of TCRB libraries was carried out on an Illumina MiSeq. From the authors' description of their analysis: The kit vendor's proprietary platform handled demultiplexing, trimming and gene mapping. Sourced from immuneACCESS, this table was stored by TCRdb with only in-frame sequences that have V and J called. A share of the clones is absent; for the studies checked, an unresolved V gene accounts for under half, and the remainder has no known explanation. V, J and clone size were drawn from that table, and D and trimming were deduced from the DNA. The sample has just over 65,000 clones on record, roughly 84% of them singletons. The ten largest account for approximately 12% of the sample.

The sequenced sample was PBMCs, obtained from a glioma patient whose treatment included an IDH1 peptide vaccine. The sequence is built from TRBV7-9 and TRBJ1-1, with 11 middle bases fitting TRBD1. This sequence originates from a man between 18 and 35 years old with glioma. The DNA sequence reads TGTGCCAGCAGCTTAGTTTTGGGACAGGGGGAGTTAGGCACTGAAGCTTTCTTT. Its protein is CASSLVLGQGELGTEAFF.